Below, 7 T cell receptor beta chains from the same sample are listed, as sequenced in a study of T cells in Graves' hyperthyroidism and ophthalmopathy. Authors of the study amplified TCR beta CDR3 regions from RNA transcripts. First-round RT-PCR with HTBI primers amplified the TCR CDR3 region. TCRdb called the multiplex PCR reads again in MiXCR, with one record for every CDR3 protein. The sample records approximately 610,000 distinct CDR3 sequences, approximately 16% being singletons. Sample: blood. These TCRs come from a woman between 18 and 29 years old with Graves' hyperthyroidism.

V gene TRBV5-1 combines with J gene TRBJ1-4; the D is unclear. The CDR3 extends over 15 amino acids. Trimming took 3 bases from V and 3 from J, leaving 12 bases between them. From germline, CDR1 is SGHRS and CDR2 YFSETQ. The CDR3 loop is CASSSGRNSNEKLFF. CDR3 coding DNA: TGCGCCAGCAGCTCTGGACGGAATTCTAATGAAAAACTGTTTTTT.

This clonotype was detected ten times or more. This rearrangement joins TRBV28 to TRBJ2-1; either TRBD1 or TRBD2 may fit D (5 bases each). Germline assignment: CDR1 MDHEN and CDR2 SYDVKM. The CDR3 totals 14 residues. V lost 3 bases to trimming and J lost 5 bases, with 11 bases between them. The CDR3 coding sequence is TGTGCCAGCAGTTTTGGGACGGGGAACAATGAGCAGTTCTTC. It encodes CASSFGTGNNEQFF.

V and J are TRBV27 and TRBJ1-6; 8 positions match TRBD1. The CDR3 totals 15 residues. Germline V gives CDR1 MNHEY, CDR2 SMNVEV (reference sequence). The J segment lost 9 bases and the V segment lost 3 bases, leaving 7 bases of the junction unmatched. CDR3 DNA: TGTGCCAGCAGTTTGACGGACAGGGAGGTTTCACCCCTCCACTTT. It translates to CASSLTDREVSPLHF.

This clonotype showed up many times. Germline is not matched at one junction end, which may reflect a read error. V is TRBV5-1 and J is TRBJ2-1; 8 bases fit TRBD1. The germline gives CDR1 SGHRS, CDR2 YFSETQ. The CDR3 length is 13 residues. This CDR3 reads CASSWTGRNEQFF. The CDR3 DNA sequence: TGTGCCAGCAGCTGGACAGGGCGAAATGAGCAGTTCTTC. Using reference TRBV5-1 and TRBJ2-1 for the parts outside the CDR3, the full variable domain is KAGVTQTPRYLIKTRGQQVTLSCSPISGHRSVSWYQQTPGQGLQFLFEYFSETQRNKGNFPGRFSGRQFSNSRSEMNVSTLELGDSALYLCASSWTGRNEQFFGPGTRLTVL.

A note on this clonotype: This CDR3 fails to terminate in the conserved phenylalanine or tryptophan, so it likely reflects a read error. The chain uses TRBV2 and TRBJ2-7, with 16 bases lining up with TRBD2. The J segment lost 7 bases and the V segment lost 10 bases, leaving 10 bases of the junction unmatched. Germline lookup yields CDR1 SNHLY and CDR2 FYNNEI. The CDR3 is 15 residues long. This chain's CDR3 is CANSGGLAGGPEQYL. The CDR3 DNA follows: TGTGCCAACTCTGGGGGACTAGCGGGGGGGCCGGAGCAGTACCTC.

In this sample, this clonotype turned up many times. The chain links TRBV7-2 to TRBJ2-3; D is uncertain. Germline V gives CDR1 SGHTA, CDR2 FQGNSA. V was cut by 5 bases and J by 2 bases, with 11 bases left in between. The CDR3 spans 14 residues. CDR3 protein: CASSTFTSTDTQYF. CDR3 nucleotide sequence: TGTGCCAGCAGCACGTTCACTTCCACAGATACGCAGTATTTT.

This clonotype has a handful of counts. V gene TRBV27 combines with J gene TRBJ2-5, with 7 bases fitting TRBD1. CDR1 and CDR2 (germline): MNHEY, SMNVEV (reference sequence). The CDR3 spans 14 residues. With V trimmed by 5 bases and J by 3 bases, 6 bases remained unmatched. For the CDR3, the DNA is TGTGCCAGCAGTCCCCCGGACAGGAAAGAGACCCAGTACTTC. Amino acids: CASSPPDRKETQYF.